The entry that follows covers one T cell receptor beta chain sequence. Its antigen remains unidentified. Quantitative 5'-RACE was performed with molecular barcodes, and it yielded the TCR beta libraries. TCRdb re-called the 5' RACE reads through MiXCR, storing one row per CDR3 protein. The sample yields roughly 220,000 distinct CDR3 sequences, around 18% seen once. Trimming took 4 bases from V and 3 from J; bases not matched to a gene: 8. This CDR3 region has 16 residues. Germline values: CDR1 SGHRS, CDR2 YFSETQ. This specimen belongs to a study of CD8 T cells in ankylosing spondylitis. Study-wide points: Seven to nine highly homologous variants made up a TCR beta motif that seemed to typify ankylosing spondylitis blood. From matched ankylosing spondylitis synovial fluid, disease-linked clones were reportedly recovered at significantly enriched levels. Relatively scarce in peripheral blood, disease-linked clones were CD8+.

The origin of this receptor is a male donor with ankylosing spondylitis. The sequencing input was blood, either unsorted or a sorted T cell fraction (not recorded which). The V and J genes are TRBV5-1 and TRBJ2-7, with 12 bases identical to TRBD2. The CDR3 coding sequence is TGCGCCAGCAGCCAATGGACTAGCGGGACCTACTACGAGCAGTACTTC. It specifies CASSQWTSGTYYEQYF.